Each of the 29 T cell receptor beta chains below was sequenced from the same sample in a study of OX40 agonist ivuxolimab in advanced cancers. The library was produced with the immunoSEQ multiplex PCR assay. TCRdb took this table from immuneACCESS and kept in-frame rearrangements with V and J called. Such tables lack part of the clones; where checked against another copy, unresolved V genes explain under half of the gap, and the rest is unexplained. This sample has tens of thousands of clones in its table, and roughly four fifths of those were observed once. Over 20% of the sample belongs to the ten largest clones. Sequences were derived from CD4+ or CD8+ T cells sorted from blood, sampled in a trial of the OX40 agonist ivuxolimab. These receptors were taken from an adult with an advanced solid tumor such as melanoma, head and neck, liver or kidney cancer.

DNA for the CDR3: TGTGCCAGCAGCCCCCCGGCGGGAGGTCTTGAGCAGTTCTTC. This gives the protein CASSPPAGGLEQFF. The rearrangement uses TRBV7-9 and TRBJ2-1, with 8 positions matching TRBD2. Losses at the gene ends were 5 bases for V and 9 bases for J; bases not matched to a gene: 9. The germline V gene encodes CDR1 SEHNR and CDR2 FQNEAQ (reference sequence). The CDR3 has 14 amino acids. Full variable domain (rest looked up from reference TRBV7-9 and TRBJ2-1): DTGVSQNPRHKITKRGQNVTFRCDPISEHNRLYWYRQTLGQGPEFLTYFQNEAQLEKSRLLSDRFSAERPKGSFSTLEIQRTEQGDSAMYLCASSPPAGGLEQFFGPGTRLTVL.

The chain uses TRBV7-3 and TRBJ2-3; possible D gene TRBD2, 5 bases. Germline lookup yields CDR1 SGHTA and CDR2 FQGTGA. V shed 0 bases and J shed 6 bases, with 10 bases lying between them. CDR3 length: 14 amino acids. This CDR3 is CASSLTGVRDTQYF. The DNA of the CDR3 is TGTGCCAGCAGCTTAACGGGAGTCAGGGATACGCAGTATTTT. Supplemented by reference TRBV7-3 and TRBJ2-3, the full variable domain reads GAGVSQTPSNKVTEKGKYVELRCDPISGHTALYWYRQSLGQGPEFLIYFQGTGAADDSGLPNDRFFAVRPEGSVSTLKIQRTERGDSAVYLCASSLTGVRDTQYFGPGTRLTVL.

This chain connects TRBV6-6 to TRBJ1-1; 7 positions match TRBD1. The CDR3 runs to 14 residues. From germline, CDR1 is MNHNY and CDR2 SVGAGI (reference sequence). Trimming removed 1 base from V and 1 base from J; junction bases left unmatched: 0. In DNA, the CDR3 is TGTGCCAGCAGTTACTGGACAGGGAACACTGAAGCTTTCTTT. Encoded protein: CASSYWTGNTEAFF.

The gene calls are TRBV2 and TRBJ2-7; TRBD2 matches 8 bases. The germline CDR1 and CDR2 sequences are SNHLY and FYNNEI. The junction had 2 bases not matched to a gene; V was cut back by 10 bases and J by 3 bases. The CDR3 consists of 11 residues. CDR3 amino acids: CATTSGYEQYF. DNA of the CDR3: TGTGCCACCACTAGCGGCTACGAGCAGTACTTC.

The sample holds one count of this clone. The CDR3 region has the DNA TGTGCCAGCAGCTTAGTAGCGTCGACAGGCTCGTCCTATAATTCACCCCTCCACTTT. Translation gives CASSLVASTGSSYNSPLHF. The chain is built from TRBV7-2 and TRBJ1-6, with D perhaps matching TRBD1 (6 bases). Deletions cut 1 base from V and 1 base from J, with 17 bases between. The CDR3 sequence is 19 residues long. Germline values: CDR1 SGHTA, CDR2 FQGNSA.

The rearrangement uses TRBV7-2 and TRBJ2-7; 10 positions agree with TRBD2. The ends lost 2 bases at V and 6 bases at J; junction bases unmatched: 7. Germline CDR1 SGHTA, CDR2 FQGNSA. CDR3 length: 15 amino acids. The CDR3 sequence: CASSLILAGGPEQYF. The CDR3 DNA reads TGTGCCAGCAGCTTAATTTTAGCGGGAGGACCCGAGCAGTACTTC.

The rearrangement joins TRBV7-9 to TRBJ2-1, with D possibly being TRBD2 (6 bases). The CDR3 has 14 residues. V gave up 1 base and J gave up 4 bases, with 8 bases separating them. Germline CDR1 is SEHNR and CDR2 is FQNEAQ (reference sequence). CDR3 protein: CASSLGGEYNEQFF. The DNA for the CDR3 is TGTGCCAGCAGCTTAGGGGGGGAATACAATGAGCAGTTCTTC.

The J gene is TRBJ1-4, the V gene TRBV7-2; D not certain. The CDR3 totals 13 residues. V lost 5 bases and J lost 4, with 8 bases in between. Germline V gene sequence: CDR1 SGHTA, CDR2 FQGNSA. CDR3 in DNA: TGTGCCAGCAGCCGTGCCCTTAATGAAAAACTGTTTTTT. This codes for CASSRALNEKLFF. Filled out from reference TRBV7-2 and TRBJ1-4, the complete variable domain reads GAGVSQSPSNKVTEKGKDVELRCDPISGHTALYWYRQSLGQGLEFLIYFQGNSAPDKSGLPSDRFSAERTGGSVSTLTIQRTQQEDSAVYLCASSRALNEKLFFGSGTQLSVL.

This clone was observed a single time. The chain employs TRBV30 and TRBJ2-7, with D perhaps given as TRBD1 or TRBD2 (6 bases each). V lost 0 bases and J 1 base, leaving 16 bases between the germline ends. CDR1 is GTSNPN, CDR2 SVGIG, per germline (reference sequence). The CDR3 extends over 16 amino acids. As DNA, the CDR3 is TGTGCCTGGAGTGTACGGGGGCAGGTGTATTCCTACGAGCAGTACTTC. It yields the protein CAWSVRGQVYSYEQYF.

This chain links TRBV27 with TRBJ2-1; D assignment may be TRBD1 or TRBD2 (5 bases each). Looked up from germline, CDR1 is MNHEY and CDR2 is SMNVEV (reference sequence). The germline V and J ends were trimmed by 2 bases and 9 bases, with 17 bases remaining between them. This CDR3 contains 15 residues. The CDR3 reads CASSLGSGRAVEQFF. DNA of the CDR3: TGTGCCAGCAGTTTAGGAAGCGGCAGGGCGGTTGAGCAGTTCTTC.

This sequence joins TRBV14 and TRBJ2-7, with TRBD2 as a possible D gene (6 bases). The CDR3 length is 17 residues. Per germline, CDR1 SGHDN and CDR2 FVKESK. Trimming removed 4 bases at V and 2 bases at J, with 21 bases between. Here the CDR3 DNA reads TGTGCCAGCAGCCTACGGGGCCTGGGGACTGGGACCTACGAGCAGTACTTC. Amino acids: CASSLRGLGTGTYEQYF.

The chain employs TRBV2 and TRBJ2-3; 9 bases line up with TRBD2. V shed 4 bases, J shed 3 bases, and the junction held 8 bases outside the gene matches. The CDR3 has 16 residues. CDR1 is SNHLY and CDR2 is FYNNEI in the germline V gene. The CDR3 sequence: CASSAREGRGTDTQYF. As DNA, the CDR3 is TGTGCCAGCAGTGCGCGGGAGGGCCGGGGGACAGATACGCAGTATTTT.

The chain links TRBV19 to TRBJ2-5, with TRBD1 matching 11 bases. The DNA end favors TRBJ2-7, so the J call may be wrong. Per germline, CDR1 LNHDA and CDR2 SQIVND (reference sequence). The CDR3 is 16 residues long. The CDR3 DNA sequence: TGTGCCAGTAGTGGCCGGACAGGGGGCCGGTCCTACGAGCAGTACTTC. Amino acids: CASSGRTGGRSYEQYF.

This chain uses TRBV6-5 with TRBJ1-2; D is undetermined. Trimming cost V 6 bases and J 8 bases, with 13 bases left between them. In germline, CDR1 is MNHEY, CDR2 SVGAGI. CDR3 length: 12 amino acids. The CDR3: CASSLQIQGYTF. Here the CDR3 DNA reads TGTGCCAGCAGCCTACAGATACAAGGCTACACCTTC.

The gene calls are TRBV2 and TRBJ2-3; a weak D match, TRBD2 (6 bases). Trimming stripped 2 bases from V and 4 bases from J, with 13 bases between. The CDR3 runs to 15 residues. CDR1 is SNHLY and CDR2 is FYNNEI in the germline V gene. CDR3 loop: CASSELRLASDTQYF. Written as DNA, the CDR3 is TGTGCCAGCAGTGAATTAAGGCTAGCGTCAGATACGCAGTATTTT.

The V gene is TRBV19, the J gene TRBJ2-3, with 10 bases fitting TRBD2. This CDR3 has 14 amino acids. CDR1 and CDR2 from the germline V gene are LNHDA and SQIVND (reference sequence). Unmatched junction bases numbered 1, after V lost 4 bases and J lost 3 bases. The CDR3 loop is CASSTGLATDTQYF. The CDR3 DNA follows: TGTGCCAGTAGTACGGGACTAGCGACAGATACGCAGTATTTT.

On this clone itself: Sequence at one end of the junction differs from germline and may be a read error. The genes are TRBV18 and TRBJ2-2, with TRBD1 identical over 7 bases. The length of the CDR3 is 16 residues. Germline V gene lookup returns CDR1 KGHSH and CDR2 LQKENI. The CDR3 bases are TGTGCCAGCTCCCCACGACAGGGATCGAACACCGGGGAGCTGTTTTTT. The encoded protein is CASSPRQGSNTGELFF.

CDR3 amino acids: CASSSWTSGNNEQFF. The CDR3 DNA reads TGCGCCAGCAGCTCCTGGACTAGCGGGAACAATGAGCAGTTCTTC. V and J are TRBV5-1 and TRBJ2-1; TRBD2 aligns across 12 bases. Germline CDR1 and CDR2: SGHRS and YFSETQ. V trimming: 3 bases; J trimming: 5 bases; junction bases outside the gene matches: 3. CDR3 length: 15 residues.

The J gene is TRBJ2-3, the V gene TRBV6-5, with 7 bases aligning to TRBD1. Germline values: CDR1 MNHEY, CDR2 SVGAGI. The CDR3 spans 13 residues. V lost 6 bases, J lost 1 base, and 1 base stayed unmatched. The CDR3 region has the DNA TGTGCCAGCAGAGACAGGGGCACAGATACGCAGTATTTT. Translating gives CASRDRGTDTQYF.

V gene TRBV28 combines with J gene TRBJ2-3; TRBD1 is a possible D gene (8 bases). Germline V gene data show CDR1 as MDHEN and CDR2 as SYDVKM. The CDR3 length is 14 residues. V lost 7 bases to trimming and J lost 5 bases, with 16 bases between them. CDR3 DNA: TGTGCCAGCACCCACAGGGGGGGTGGAGATACGCAGTATTTT. The encoded protein is CASTHRGGGDTQYF.

The sample holds a few counts of this clone. V usage is TRBV2 and J usage is TRBJ1-4; tentatively, D is TRBD1 (6 bases). The V gene's germline CDR1 is SNHLY and CDR2 FYNNEI. Deletions cut 4 bases from V and 8 bases from J, with 14 bases between. CDR3 length: 14 amino acids. DNA for the CDR3: TGTGCCAGCAGTGCCGGGACAACTTACGAAAAACTGTTTTTT. Translating it yields CASSAGTTYEKLFF.

This chain joins TRBV7-3 and TRBJ1-4; no definite D call. Germline assignment: CDR1 SGHTA and CDR2 FQGTGA. Trimming shortened V by 2 bases and J by 3 bases, and 4 bases separated the two germline ends. This CDR3 region has 13 residues. The CDR3 reads CASSLVPNEKLFF. The CDR3 nucleotides read TGTGCCAGCAGCTTAGTTCCTAATGAAAAACTGTTTTTT.

The rearrangement uses TRBV4-1 and TRBJ1-1; perhaps TRBD1 as D (5 bases). V was cut by 1 base and J by 1 base, with 10 bases left in between. CDR3 length: 15 residues. CDR1 is MGHRA, CDR2 YSYEKL, per germline. This CDR3 reads CASSQVAGANTEAFF. CDR3 DNA: TGCGCCAGCAGCCAAGTCGCCGGGGCGAACACTGAAGCTTTCTTT.

This chain uses TRBV5-1 with TRBJ1-1, with D unclear. V lost 0 bases, J lost 5 bases, and 11 bases lay in between. The CDR3 length is 14 residues. Germline values: CDR1 SGHRS, CDR2 YFSETQ. CDR3 in DNA: TGCGCCAGCAGCTTGGGGATTTCTGGGACTGAAGCTTTCTTT. Translated: CASSLGISGTEAFF. Full variable domain (rest looked up from reference TRBV5-1 and TRBJ1-1): KAGVTQTPRYLIKTRGQQVTLSCSPISGHRSVSWYQQTPGQGLQFLFEYFSETQRNKGNFPGRFSGRQFSNSRSEMNVSTLELGDSALYLCASSLGISGTEAFFGQGTRLTVV.

The chain has TRBV2 and TRBJ2-3; TRBD1 aligns across 7 bases. The CDR3 covers 13 residues. CDR1 is SNHLY, CDR2 FYNNEI, per germline. After removal of 9 bases from V and 0 bases from J, the junction contained 3 bases not matched to a gene. The CDR3 sequence is CAREQGSTDTQYF. The CDR3 region has the DNA TGTGCCAGAGAACAGGGGAGCACAGATACGCAGTATTTT. Looking up the rest from reference TRBV2 and TRBJ2-3 gives the full variable domain: EPEVTQTPSHQVTQMGQEVILRCVPISNHLYFYWYRQILGQKVEFLVSFYNNEISEKSEIFDDQFSVERPDGSNFTLKIRSTKLEDSAMYFCAREQGSTDTQYFGPGTRLTVL.

The V gene is TRBV14, the J gene TRBJ2-5; D possibly corresponds to TRBD2 (6 bases). The V end lost 7 bases, the J end lost 5 bases, and 14 bases lay between the germline ends. CDR3 length: 13 residues. Germline V CDR1 and CDR2: SGHDN, FVKESK. CDR3 sequence reads: CASTGNLAETQYF. The CDR3 DNA sequence: TGTGCCAGCACGGGCAACCTAGCGGAGACCCAGTACTTC.

A word on this clone: The junction and the germline gene differ at one end; a read error may be behind it. The chain employs TRBV13 and TRBJ2-5, with D unclear. There are 15 residues in the CDR3. From germline, CDR1 is PRHDT and CDR2 FYEKMQ (reference sequence). The CDR3 here is CAGSSPLAEEETQYF. CDR3 sequence (DNA): TGTGCCGGCAGCTCCCCTTTGGCCGAGGAAGAGACCCAGTACTTC.

The chain joins TRBV19 to TRBJ2-7; D is unresolved. CDR3 size: 16 residues. V was shortened by 7 bases and J by 0 bases, with 19 bases between the two germline ends. Per germline, CDR1 LNHDA and CDR2 SQIVND (reference sequence). CDR3 bases: TGTGCCAGTACCCCGCCTGGACCGAACCCCTCCTACGAGCAGTACTTC. Protein product: CASTPPGPNPSYEQYF.

The J gene is TRBJ1-5, the V gene TRBV30; 7 nucleotides line up with TRBD1. Germline V gives CDR1 GTSNPN, CDR2 SVGIG (reference sequence). The length of the CDR3 is 16 residues. V gave up 2 bases and J gave up 0 bases; unmatched junction bases: 7. The CDR3 loop is CAWSTQTGSSNQPQHF. CDR3 bases: TGTGCCTGGAGTACACAGACAGGGAGTAGCAATCAGCCCCAGCATTTT.